The rows below give T cell receptor beta chains drawn from one sample of a study of cytomegalovirus exposure and HLA in healthy donors. TCRdb keeps only in-frame clones here, not all; method: immunoSEQ multiplex PCR. The data contain some 180,000 clones, roughly 81% of them singletons. The sequencing sample was made of PBMCs. All receptors come from a woman aged 25-40 years in good health and CMV-seronegative. CDR3s include the opening cysteine and the closing phenylalanine or tryptophan.

J,V,CDR3
TRBJ2-7,TRBV27,CASRNRVGEQYF
TRBJ1-1,TRBV6-5,CASIGQKFTEAFF
TRBJ2-5,TRBV29-1,CSVVLAGYQETQYF
TRBJ2-2,TRBV5-1,CASSWGQFTNTGELFF
TRBJ2-1,TRBV14,CASSQDRWRGRTNEQFF
TRBJ1-2,TRBV11-3,CASSRSGKEGGYTF
TRBJ2-4,TRBV11-1,CASSLGHTKNIQYF
TRBJ1-4,TRBV2,CASSGQDATNEKLFF
TRBJ1-2,TRBV6-5,CASSYSSQGKDGYTF
TRBJ2-1,TRBV5-1,CASSLEIRLEPLNEQFF
TRBJ2-1,TRBV4-1,CASSQGAGTGENNEQFF
TRBJ2-7,TRBV11-3,CASSSTVRPRLYEQYF
TRBJ2-1,TRBV27,CASSLRAGSTGEQFF
TRBJ2-1,TRBV5-6,CASSLGLAGGNEQFF
TRBJ1-1,TRBV27,CASIPYRTGSDTEAFF
TRBJ2-2,TRBV5-6,CASSYFQTGGTGELFF
TRBJ2-1,TRBV11-1,CASSLAGLAGWQFF
TRBJ2-2,TRBV9,CASSAARPGQGAWNTGELFF
TRBJ1-1,TRBV5-1,CASSLGMTGDMNTEAFF
TRBJ2-5,TRBV9,CASSDLRQGSQYF
TRBJ1-5,TRBV30,CAWDRDRNQPQHF
TRBJ1-4,TRBV7-9,CASSLQGARREKLFF
TRBJ1-2,TRBV4-2,CASSQGHGTGVSFYHF
TRBJ1-1,TRBV7-9,CASSFGSGGTEAFF
TRBJ1-2,TRBV5-1,CATRPGGQEGLAF